The 15 T cell receptor beta chains listed next were all sequenced from one sample in a study of graft-versus-host responses after intestinal transplantation. Their antigen targets remain unknown. Data came from immunoSEQ multiplex PCR; TCRdb stores just in-frame clones and leaves some out. The sample yields under 150,000 clones, just under 95% seen once. Sequenced material: unstimulated CD4+ T cells sorted from spleen or lymph node cells, taken before intestinal transplant. These receptors originate from a human donor who received an intestinal transplant.

The chain carries TRBV14 and TRBJ2-1; TRBD2 aligns across 12 bases. CDR1 is SGHDN and CDR2 is FVKESK in the germline V gene. Germline trimming cut 4 bases from V and 0 bases from J; bases unmatched to any gene: 7. The length of the CDR3 is 18 residues. CDR3 nucleotides: TGTGCCAGCAGCCCCGGGACTAGCGGGTGGAGCTCCTACAATGAGCAGTTCTTC. Translating it yields CASSPGTSGWSSYNEQFF.

The rearrangement joins TRBV28 to TRBJ1-5; D is possibly TRBD1 (5 bases). This CDR3 has 16 residues. Germline assignment: CDR1 MDHEN and CDR2 SYDVKM. V was pared by 2 bases and J by 2 bases, with 13 bases between. CDR3 nucleotides: TGTGCCAGCAGTTTACCGGGGGGGTCAGGCAATCAGCCCCAGCATTTT. It codes for CASSLPGGSGNQPQHF.

The V call is TRBV27, the J call TRBJ2-7; 9 bases align to TRBD2. In germline, CDR1 is MNHEY, CDR2 SMNVEV (reference sequence). V lost 8 bases and J lost 0; bases outside the gene matches: 5. The length of the CDR3 is 14 residues. The CDR3 region has the DNA TGTGCCAGCGCTATTAGCGGGAGCTCCTACGAGCAGTACTTC. Residues: CASAISGSSYEQYF.

This clone was seen just once. J is TRBJ2-5 and V is TRBV2; D unresolved. The CDR3 covers 11 residues. Germline V gene data show CDR1 as SNHLY and CDR2 as FYNNEI. Trimming removed 6 bases at V and 5 bases at J, with 7 bases between. CDR3 loop: CASRTEETQYF. The CDR3, as DNA: TGTGCCAGCAGGACCGAGGAGACCCAGTACTTC.

This clone came up once. Here the CDR3 reads CASSPGGGSETF. CDR3 bases: TGTGCCAGCAGCCCTGGGGGCGGGTCTGAGACCTTC. This chain joins TRBV5-6 and TRBJ1-2; TRBD1 might be the D (6 bases). The CDR3 is 12 amino acids. V was shortened by 4 bases and J by 14 bases, with 18 bases between the two germline ends. CDR1 SGHDT and CDR2 YYEEEE come from the germline V gene.

This clone was picked up a small number of times. This rearrangement joins TRBV19 to TRBJ2-2, with unresolved D. The germline V gene encodes CDR1 LNHDA and CDR2 SQIVND (reference sequence). Trimming cost V 6 bases and J 6 bases, with 8 bases left between them. The CDR3 spans 12 residues. CDR3 sequence: CASRSFPGELFF. Written as DNA, the CDR3 is TGTGCCAGTAGATCGTTTCCCGGGGAGCTGTTTTTT.

V usage is TRBV19 and J usage is TRBJ1-2; 10 bases are shared with TRBD1. Germline V gene lookup returns CDR1 LNHDA and CDR2 SQIVND (reference sequence). The CDR3 is 13 amino acids. V lost 6 bases, J lost 8 bases, and 6 bases stayed unmatched. This CDR3 reads CASRGTGENGYTF. In nucleotides, the CDR3 is TGTGCCAGTAGGGGGACAGGGGAAAACGGCTACACCTTC.

The chain has TRBV7-3 and TRBJ2-2, with D possibly being TRBD2 (5 bases). The CDR3 has 14 residues. V lost 3 bases, J lost 6 bases, and 11 bases lay in between. Per the germline V gene, CDR1 is SGHTA and CDR2 is FQGTGA. The chain's CDR3 is CASSFVDGAGELFF. The DNA for the CDR3 is TGTGCCAGCAGCTTTGTAGACGGGGCCGGGGAGCTGTTTTTT. Together with reference TRBV7-3 and TRBJ2-2, the CDR3 gives the full variable domain: GAGVSQTPSNKVTEKGKYVELRCDPISGHTALYWYRQSLGQGPEFLIYFQGTGAADDSGLPNDRFFAVRPEGSVSTLKIQRTERGDSAVYLCASSFVDGAGELFFGEGSRLTVL.

The J gene is TRBJ1-1, the V gene TRBV5-1, with 9 bases aligning to TRBD1. Trimming at V came to 4 bases and at J to 4 bases, leaving 8 bases not matched to a gene. The germline V gene has CDR1 SGHRS and CDR2 YFSETQ. This CDR3 has 15 amino acids. The CDR3 sequence: CASSHSTGGITEAFF. CDR3 coding DNA: TGCGCCAGCAGCCATTCGACAGGGGGAATCACTGAAGCTTTCTTT.

V usage is TRBV5-1 and J usage is TRBJ2-5, with 9 bases matching TRBD1. Germline values: CDR1 SGHRS, CDR2 YFSETQ. The CDR3 is 15 residues long. After removal of 3 bases from V and 5 bases from J, the junction contained 8 bases not matched to a gene. CDR3 sequence: CASSSMTGGRETQYF. The CDR3 coding sequence is TGCGCCAGCAGCTCTATGACAGGGGGGAGGGAGACCCAGTACTTC.

The gene calls are TRBV5-6 and TRBJ2-3; D is unresolved. The germline gives CDR1 SGHDT, CDR2 YYEEEE. V was pared by 3 bases and J by 10 bases, with 12 bases between. The CDR3 sequence is 12 residues long. For the CDR3, the DNA is TGTGCCAGCAGCTCGTCCGGTCGGGCGCAGTATTTT. It is translated as CASSSSGRAQYF.

The rearrangement joins TRBV19 to TRBJ2-5; TRBD2 aligns across 8 bases. Germline CDR1 reads LNHDA; CDR2 reads SQIVND (reference sequence). This CDR3 comprises 15 residues. Trimming at V came to 0 bases and at J to 1 base, leaving 1 base not matched to a gene. CDR3 region: CASSIEGLVQETQYF. The CDR3 nucleotides read TGTGCCAGTAGTATAGAGGGACTAGTCCAAGAGACCCAGTACTTC.

This sequence joins TRBV15 and TRBJ1-5, with D possibly being TRBD1 (5 bases). Per the germline V gene, CDR1 is LNHNV and CDR2 is YYDKDF (reference sequence). V dropped 0 bases and J dropped 7 bases, with 13 bases sitting between them. This CDR3 spans 15 amino acids. This CDR3 reads CATSRDLGGRQPQHF. CDR3 nucleotide sequence: TGTGCCACCAGCAGAGATTTGGGGGGGAGGCAGCCCCAGCATTTT.

V gene TRBV5-1 combines with J gene TRBJ2-7, with TRBD1 identical over 11 bases. CDR3 length equals 15 residues. V lost 4 bases to trimming and J lost 1 base; unmatched junction nucleotides: 4. From germline, CDR1 is SGHRS and CDR2 YFSETQ. The CDR3 reads CASSEGQGGSYEQYF. The DNA for the CDR3 is TGCGCCAGCAGCGAGGGACAGGGGGGGTCCTACGAGCAGTACTTC.

V is TRBV7-3 and J is TRBJ1-2; D is unresolved. Germline CDR1 SGHTA, CDR2 FQGTGA. Trimming pared 4 bases from V and 8 bases from J, leaving 11 bases between. The CDR3 is 12 amino acids. The CDR3: CASSSGLIGYTF. For the CDR3, the DNA is TGTGCCAGCAGCTCCGGGTTGATCGGCTACACCTTC.